The entry below describes one T cell receptor beta chain. Its antigen remains unidentified. No qualities accompany the bases; no much larger clone lies one base away. Patients with autoimmune disease history or receiving systemic immunosuppression were excluded from the trial. Peripheral blood for TCR sequencing was collected from all dose cohorts at baseline, on cycle 4 day 1, and on cycle 7 day 1. The samples were drawn from a first-in-human, open-label, multicenter phase I dose-escalation trial of ivuxolimab. The trial enrolled adults with locally advanced or metastatic head and neck squamous cell, hepatocellular, melanoma or renal cell carcinoma. Before TCR sequencing, CD4+ T cells and CD8+ T cells from peripheral blood were sorted into separate populations. These data originate in a study of OX40 agonist ivuxolimab in advanced cancers. About the study as a whole: Ivuxolimab was a fully human IgG2 agonistic monoclonal antibody targeting the costimulatory receptor OX40 (CD134). Peripheral TCRbeta sequencing aimed to test whether ivuxolimab altered TCR sequence diversity and caused clonal T-cell expansion. Among the roughly 50 dose-escalation patients, 19 had hepatocellular carcinoma, roughly 15 melanoma, 9 renal cell carcinoma and 9 head and neck cancer. A male proportion of roughly 80% and a mean age of around 60 years, ranging from about 20 to 80, were recorded for the dose-escalation cohort. The paper describes the monotherapy dose-escalation part (N = 52 patients) of the phase I trial of ivuxolimab. Partial responses occurred in three dose-escalation patients: two with cutaneous melanoma and one with hepatocellular carcinoma. Patients were allowed to have had prior anti-PD-1, anti-PD-L1 or anti-CTLA-4 therapy, and approximately 40% of the dose-escalation patients had previously received checkpoint inhibitors. Intravenous ivuxolimab was administered to patients every 2 weeks at six dose levels: 0.01, 0.1, 0.3, 1.5, 3 and 10 mg/kg.

Results the study describes overall, beyond this receptor: After ivuxolimab, CD8+ T cells had more expanded clones than CD4+ T cells on average. At doses from 0.1 to 3.0 mg/kg, clonal expansion was seen in both CD4+ and CD8+ blood T cells between baseline and week 6. Low levels of normalized T-cell clonal expansion were also seen in some nonresponding patients. In partial responders in the 0.1-3.0 mg/kg groups, normalized peripheral clonal expansion was found to be among the lowest, especially among CD8+ T cells. The antigen specificity of the peripheral T cells that underwent clonal expansion was not determined.

To sequence the TCRbeta CDR3 region, genomic DNA was isolated from the sorted cells. The immunoSEQ Assay was used for sequencing of TCRbeta CDR3 regions. In its TCRdb copy, this immuneACCESS table keeps in-frame sequences only and misses some clones. Where compared with another copy, unresolved V genes explain less than half of these, and the others have no known cause. The sample records just under 75,000 clones, around 90% of which are singletons. The ten most abundant clones make up less than 0.6% of the sample. CDR1 MNHEY and CDR2 SVGAGI were looked up in the germline V gene. Germline trimming amounts to 6 bases on V and 7 bases on J, with 6 as the count of junction bases outside the gene matches. The CDR3 sequence holds 13 residues, the cysteine and phenylalanine included. Of the read, only the CDR3 DNA is kept; its 39 bases are in frame from base 1.

Recombination linked TRBV6-5 to TRBJ1-1, with 9 central nucleotides matching TRBD1. This TCR was recovered from an adult with an advanced solid tumor such as melanoma, head and neck, liver or kidney cancer. The sequences come from CD4+ or CD8+ T cells sorted from blood, collected in a trial of the OX40 agonist ivuxolimab. This receptor has the CDR3 CASSRDREGEAFF. The DNA is as follows: TGTGCCAGCAGCCGGGACAGGGAGGGTGAAGCTTTCTTT.